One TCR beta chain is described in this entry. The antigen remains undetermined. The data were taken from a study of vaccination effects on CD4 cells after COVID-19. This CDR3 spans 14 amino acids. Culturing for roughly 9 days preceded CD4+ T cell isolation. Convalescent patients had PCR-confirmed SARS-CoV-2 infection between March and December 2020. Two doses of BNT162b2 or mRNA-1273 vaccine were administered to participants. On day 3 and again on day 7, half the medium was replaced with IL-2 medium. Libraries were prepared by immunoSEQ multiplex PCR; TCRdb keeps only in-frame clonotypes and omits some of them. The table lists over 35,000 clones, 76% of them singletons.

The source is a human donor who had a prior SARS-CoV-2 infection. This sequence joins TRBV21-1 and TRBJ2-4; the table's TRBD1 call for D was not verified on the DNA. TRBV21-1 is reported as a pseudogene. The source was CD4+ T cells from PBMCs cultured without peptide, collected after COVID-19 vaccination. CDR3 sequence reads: CASSKAGAKNIQYF. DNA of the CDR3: TGTGCCAGCAGCAAAGCAGGGGCTAAAAACATTCAGTACTTC.